Listed below are T cell receptor beta chains from one sample, sequenced in a study of blood T cell repertoires in COVID-19. The data were produced by immunoSEQ multiplex PCR, yet TCRdb's version contains in-frame clones alone and is incomplete. Among about 110,000 clones, around three quarters were seen once, and the ten largest hold approximately 4.3%. Sequences were obtained from peripheral blood. The receptors here all came from a human donor in a cohort sampled during active or convalescent COVID-19. Each CDR3 is given with its conserved first and last residue. The D gene is left open where the match is weak. Size values are once, few and many counts, or a class for expanded clones, and some rows have none.

J	V	D	size	DNA	CDR3
TRBJ2-1	TRBV7-9	-	few	TGTGCCAGCAGATTAGGAGAGGGACTCGAGCAGTTCTTC	CASRLGEGLEQFF
TRBJ1-2	TRBV7-2	-	-	TGTGCCAGCAGCCCGCAGACAGTCTACTATGGCTACACCTTC	CASSPQTVYYGYTF
TRBJ2-1	TRBV28	TRBD2	-	TGTGCCAGCAAACCGGGACTAGCGGGCCGCAATGAGCAGTTCTTC	CASKPGLAGRNEQFF
TRBJ1-5	TRBV2	-	-	TGTGCCAGCAGTTCGTCCCGTAATCAGCCCCAGCATTTT	CASSSSRNQPQHF
TRBJ1-5	TRBV7-2	-	-	TGTGCCAGCAGTCGAGGGCCGAGCTCAAATCAGCCCCAGCATTTT	CASSRGPSSNQPQHF
TRBJ2-1	TRBV7-8	TRBD1	-	TGTGCCAGCAGCCCCTGGGACAGGGGGTACAATGAGCAGTTCTTC	CASSPWDRGYNEQFF
TRBJ1-5	TRBV10-3	TRBD1	-	TGTGCCATCATAATGGACAGGGGTAATCAGCCCCAGCATTTT	CAIIMDRGNQPQHF
TRBJ1-1	TRBV7-2	TRBD1	-	TGTGCCAGCAGCTTTAAGGAAACAGGGGGAGCTTTCTTT	CASSFKETGGAFF
TRBJ2-1	TRBV13	TRBD1	-	TGTGCCAGCAGCATAGGACAGGGGATGGGCATTGAGCAGTTCTTC	CASSIGQGMGIEQFF
TRBJ1-1	TRBV6-2/TRBV6-3	-	-	TGTGCCAGCAGTTACGGGGCAGGGGTGTTATCTGAAGCTTTCTTT	CASSYGAGVLSEAFF
TRBJ2-5	TRBV29-1	TRBD2	few	TGCAGCGTGGTGTCTTCGGGAGGAGAGACCCAGTACTTC	CSVVSSGGETQYF
TRBJ2-5	TRBV2	TRBD1	-	TGTGCCAGCAGGTACACAGGGGGTCACCAAGAGACCCAGTACTTC	CASRYTGGHQETQYF
TRBJ2-1	TRBV19	TRBD2	-	TGTGCCAGTACGTCTAGCGGGGGTTGGAATGAGCAGTTCTTC	CASTSSGGWNEQFF
TRBJ1-2	TRBV5-1	-	-	TGCGCCAGCAGCTTGTTGTCGGGATATGGCTACACCTTC	CASSLLSGYGYTF
TRBJ2-3	TRBV7-3	TRBD1	-	TGTGCCAGCAGCTTAACCCAGACAGGGTGGGGCACAGATACGCAGTATTTT	CASSLTQTGWGTDTQYF
TRBJ2-1	TRBV7-7	TRBD2	-	TGTGCTAGCAGCAGGGGTGGTCCGGGGGGGTTCAATGAGCAGTTCTTC	CASSRGGPGGFNEQFF
TRBJ1-4	TRBV7-2	TRBD1	-	TGTGCCAGCAGCCCGGACAGGGGCGGTGGTAATGAAAAACTGTTTTTT	CASSPDRGGGNEKLFF
TRBJ2-1	TRBV5-1	TRBD2	-	TGCGCCAGCAGCTTGAATAGCGGGAGCGAGCAGTTCTTC	CASSLNSGSEQFF
TRBJ2-2	TRBV7-2	-	-	TGTGCCAGCAGCCTACGGACTAAAACCGGGGAGCTGTTTTTT	CASSLRTKTGELFF
TRBJ1-1	TRBV7-9	-	-	TGTGCCAGCAGCTTTTGGGGGGGCACTGAAGCTTTCTTT	CASSFWGGTEAFF
TRBJ2-3	TRBV7-2	-	-	TGTGCCAGCAGCTTAGCGGGCGCCACAGATACGCAGTATTTT	CASSLAGATDTQYF
TRBJ2-1	TRBV18	TRBD2	-	TGTGCCAGCTCACCATCTCAGTTGATAGCGGGGGGAGCTTACAATGAGCAGTTCTTC	CASSPSQLIAGGAYNEQFF
TRBJ2-3	TRBV11-2	-	-	TGTGCCAGCACCCAAGGTGGGCCCCCAGATACGCAGTATTTT	CASTQGGPPDTQYF
TRBJ2-7	TRBV28	-	-	TGTGCCAGCAGTTTGACCGTGGACGGGAGCTACGAGCAGTACTTC	CASSLTVDGSYEQYF
TRBJ2-7	TRBV19	-	-	TGTGCCAGTAGTATAGCTACGGGAAACACCTACGAGCAGTACTTC	CASSIATGNTYEQYF
TRBJ2-3	TRBV7-8	-	-	TGTGCCAGCATCTCCGGCGACCGGCAGGCGCAGTATTTT	CASISGDRQAQYF